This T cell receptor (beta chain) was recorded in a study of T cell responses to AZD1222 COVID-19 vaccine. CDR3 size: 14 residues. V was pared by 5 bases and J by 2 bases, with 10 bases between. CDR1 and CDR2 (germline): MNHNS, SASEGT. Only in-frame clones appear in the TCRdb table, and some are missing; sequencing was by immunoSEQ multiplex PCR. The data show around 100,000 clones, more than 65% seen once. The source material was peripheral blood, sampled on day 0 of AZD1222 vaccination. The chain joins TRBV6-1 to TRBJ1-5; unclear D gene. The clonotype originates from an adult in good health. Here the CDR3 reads CASSRVWGNQPQHF. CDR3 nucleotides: TGTGCCAGCAGTCGGGTTTGGGGCAATCAGCCCCAGCATTTT.